This entry describes one TCR beta chain. This entry comes from a study of control samples from healthy donors and cancer patients. The CDR3 loop spans 15 amino acids. The V and J ends lost 0 bases and 9 bases, in that order; junction bases with no gene match: 8. The germline V gene encodes CDR1 SGDLS and CDR2 YYNGEE. The table came from immunoSEQ multiplex PCR; TCRdb's copy has only in-frame clones and leaves some out. The sample consists of fewer than 200,000 clones, 90% to 95% of them appearing once. The sequence was collected from a man in his thirties or forties in good health. The sample taken for sequencing was blood. The gene calls are TRBV9 and TRBJ2-1; 8 bases match TRBD2. CDR3 sequence reads: CASSVDSGKNSEQFF. DNA of the CDR3: TGTGCCAGCAGCGTAGATAGCGGGAAGAATAGTGAGCAGTTCTTC.